Below are 31 T cell receptor beta chains sequenced from a single sample in a study of blood T cell repertoires in COVID-19. Assay: immunoSEQ multiplex PCR; the TCRdb copy retains only in-frame clones and omits some. The data contain 200,000 to 250,000 clones, about 84% of them singletons. Input material: PBMCs or T cells enriched from blood (not recorded which). These receptors came from a man aged 55-75 years who had recovered from COVID-19.

This chain joins TRBV19 and TRBJ1-3; perhaps TRBD1 as D (5 bases). Germline CDR1 LNHDA, CDR2 SQIVND (reference sequence). V was shortened by 3 bases and J by 0 bases, with 6 bases between the two germline ends. There are 14 residues in the CDR3. The chain's CDR3 is CASSIGGSGNTIYF. The CDR3 nucleotides are TGTGCCAGTAGTATCGGGGGCTCTGGAAACACCATATATTTT.

V gene TRBV7-9 combines with J gene TRBJ2-2; D remains unclear. This CDR3 contains 15 residues. Trimming took 7 bases from V and 0 from J, leaving 12 bases between them. Per germline, CDR1 SEHNR and CDR2 FQNEAQ (reference sequence). The CDR3 bases are TGTGCCAGCATTCCAGGCCCCGCGAACACCGGGGAGCTGTTTTTT. This translates into CASIPGPANTGELFF.

V and J are TRBV29-1 and TRBJ2-1; D is possibly TRBD1 (6 bases). Trimming took 1 base from V and 8 from J, leaving 12 bases between them. CDR1 and CDR2 (germline): SQVTM, ANQGSEA. This CDR3 has 13 residues. The chain's CDR3 is CSVEGDTTDEQFF. Here the CDR3 DNA reads TGCAGCGTTGAAGGGGACACAACGGATGAGCAGTTCTTC.

This clone was recorded once. The CDR3 region has the DNA TGCAGTGCCCGACTTAATGAAAAACTGTTTTTT. It specifies CSARLNEKLFF. The gene calls are TRBV20-1 and TRBJ1-4, with no clear D. Trimming removed 6 bases at V and 4 bases at J, with 6 bases between. In germline, CDR1 is DFQATT, CDR2 SNEGSKA (reference sequence). CDR3 length equals 11 residues.

The CDR3 loop is CASSREGQGIHEQYF. For the CDR3, the DNA is TGTGCCAGCAGCCGTGAAGGACAGGGTATCCACGAGCAGTACTTC. The rearrangement links TRBV9 to TRBJ2-7; the match to TRBD1 covers 8 bases. The CDR3 runs to 15 residues. CDR1 and CDR2 from the germline V gene are SGDLS and YYNGEE. With 4 bases clipped from V and 5 bases from J, the junction kept 11 bases outside the gene matches. Based on the CDR3 plus reference TRBV9 and TRBJ2-7, the full variable domain is DSGVTQTPKHLITATGQRVTLRCSPRSGDLSVYWYQQSLDQGLQFLIQYYNGEERAKGNILERFSAQQFPDLHSELNLSSLELGDSALYFCASSREGQGIHEQYFGPGTRLTVT.

The chain couples TRBV19 to TRBJ1-6; no clear D. V shed 0 bases and J shed 10 bases, with 7 bases lying between them. This CDR3 is built from 13 residues. Germline V gene lookup returns CDR1 LNHDA and CDR2 SQIVND (reference sequence). CDR3 sequence reads: CASSIELRSPLHF. The CDR3, as DNA: TGTGCCAGTAGTATAGAACTTCGGTCACCCCTCCACTTT.

The gene calls are TRBV9 and TRBJ1-3; possibly TRBD1 for D (6 bases). Germline V lookup: CDR1 SGDLS, CDR2 YYNGEE. The CDR3 has 17 residues. The V end lost 3 bases, the J end lost 0 bases, and 16 bases lay between the germline ends. Here the CDR3 DNA reads TGTGCCAGCAGCGGAGGCCGGGGGGGCAGCTCTGGAAACACCATATATTTT. Protein sequence: CASSGGRGGSSGNTIYF.

A single count supports this clone. V gene TRBV2 combines with J gene TRBJ1-2; possibly TRBD1 for D (5 bases). V lost 7 bases and J lost 4, with 16 bases in between. CDR3 size: 14 residues. In germline, CDR1 is SNHLY, CDR2 FYNNEI. In DNA, the CDR3 is TGTGCCAGCAAGTACACAGGCCCATCCTATGGCTACACCTTC. Translation gives CASKYTGPSYGYTF. Drawing the rest from reference TRBV2 and TRBJ1-2, the complete variable domain is EPEVTQTPSHQVTQMGQEVILRCVPISNHLYFYWYRQILGQKVEFLVSFYNNEISEKSEIFDDQFSVERPDGSNFTLKIRSTKLEDSAMYFCASKYTGPSYGYTFGSGTRLTVV.

This clone occurred once. The gene calls are TRBV18 and TRBJ1-2; the match to TRBD1 covers 9 bases. With V trimmed by 4 bases and J by 7 bases, 7 bases remained unmatched. Germline lookup yields CDR1 KGHSH and CDR2 LQKENI. The CDR3 is 14 amino acids. Written as DNA, the CDR3 is TGTGCCAGCTCACAGGGACAGGGAGAGTCTGGCTACACCTTC. It is translated as CASSQGQGESGYTF.

The rearrangement links TRBV7-9 to TRBJ1-6; 11 bases fit TRBD1. Trimming removed 5 bases from V and 5 bases from J; junction bases left unmatched: 8. Germline CDR1 is SEHNR and CDR2 is FQNEAQ (reference sequence). This CDR3 is built from 17 residues. CDR3 protein: CASSKSGQGANNSPLHF. CDR3 coding DNA: TGTGCCAGCAGCAAAAGTGGACAGGGGGCAAATAATTCACCCCTCCACTTT.

The chain is built from TRBV27 and TRBJ2-1; 13 bases are shared with TRBD2. This CDR3 contains 16 residues. V dropped 2 bases and J dropped 4; count of bases not matched to a gene: 2. The germline V gene encodes CDR1 MNHEY and CDR2 SMNVEV (reference sequence). The CDR3 DNA is TGTGCCAGCAGTTTAAGGGGACTAGCGGGATACAATGAGCAGTTCTTC. Translation: CASSLRGLAGYNEQFF.

This chain links TRBV2 with TRBJ2-1; 8 bases map to TRBD2. Germline assignment: CDR1 SNHLY and CDR2 FYNNEI. V was pared by 10 bases and J by 10 bases, with 3 bases of the junction left unmatched. The CDR3 is made up of 10 amino acids. The DNA of the CDR3 is TGTGCCACTTTAGCGGGGGAGCAGTTCTTC. This gives the protein CATLAGEQFF.

This clone was seen just once. CDR3 coding DNA: TGTGCCAGCAGCATTAGGGGGACAGGGGGCGGAAACACCATATATTTT. The encoded protein is CASSIRGTGGGNTIYF. The V call is TRBV7-2, the J call TRBJ1-3; 12 nucleotides agree with TRBD1. CDR1 SGHTA and CDR2 FQGNSA come from the germline V gene. The CDR3 has 16 amino acids. With 5 bases clipped from V and 4 bases from J, the junction kept 6 bases outside the gene matches.

This chain links TRBV19 with TRBJ2-7; the D is unclear. The germline CDR1 and CDR2 sequences are LNHDA and SQIVND (reference sequence). This CDR3 is built from 14 residues. Trimming took off 3 bases at V and 5 bases at J, with 14 bases between the two ends. The CDR3 DNA reads TGTGCCAGTAGTATCCGTACAAGTTCCAACGAGCAGTACTTC. Translating it yields CASSIRTSSNEQYF.

CDR3 nucleotides: TGTGCCAGCAGCTTAGGCAGGGGGTTTGCCATGAACACTGAAGCTTTCTTT. Protein: CASSLGRGFAMNTEAFF. This rearrangement joins TRBV11-2 to TRBJ1-1, with TRBD1 matching 7 bases. Germline loops: CDR1 SGHAT, CDR2 FQNNGV. V trimming: 1 base; J trimming: 0 bases; junction bases outside the gene matches: 8. This CDR3 is built from 17 residues.

The chain carries TRBV4-3 and TRBJ1-1; 8 nucleotides match TRBD1. CDR1 and CDR2 from the germline V gene are LGHNA and YSLEER. The CDR3 spans 14 residues. Losses at the gene ends were 2 bases for V and 3 bases for J; bases not matched to a gene: 2. The CDR3 reads CASSQYRGDTEAFF. The CDR3 DNA sequence: TGCGCCAGCAGCCAATACAGGGGGGACACTGAAGCTTTCTTT.

The gene calls are TRBV6-1 and TRBJ1-2; no firm D call. Between the trimmed V and J ends, which lost 2 bases and 1 base, there was a span of 11 bases. The V gene's germline CDR1 is MNHNS and CDR2 SASEGT. CDR3 size: 15 residues. The CDR3, as DNA: TGTGCCAGCAGTGAATGGGCCCTAATTAACTATGGCTACACCTTC. Its protein product is CASSEWALINYGYTF.

This chain links TRBV2 with TRBJ2-1, with TRBD1 matching over 8 bases. The V gene end was trimmed by 4 bases and the J gene end by 7 bases; junction bases not matched to a gene: 9. The CDR3 contains 15 residues. Germline CDR1 SNHLY, CDR2 FYNNEI. CDR3 sequence: CASSGDRGRANEQFF. In DNA form, the CDR3 reads TGTGCCAGCAGTGGCGACAGGGGACGCGCGAATGAGCAGTTCTTC.

The chain recombines TRBV24-1 with TRBJ2-3; D uncertain. The CDR3 is 17 amino acids. Germline loops: CDR1 KGHDR, CDR2 SFDVKD. V gave up 4 bases and J gave up 0 bases, with 16 bases separating them. The CDR3 DNA is TGTGCCACCAGTGACTCTGGCATACGAGGTAGCACAGATACGCAGTATTTT. It is translated as CATSDSGIRGSTDTQYF.

The rearrangement links TRBV30 to TRBJ1-1; possibly TRBD1 for D (6 bases). CDR3 length equals 15 residues. V lost 1 base, J lost 5 bases, and 17 bases lay in between. In germline, CDR1 is GTSNPN, CDR2 SVGIG (reference sequence). CDR3 nucleotide sequence: TGTGCCTGGAGTGATTTCACAGGGATTGGGACTGAAGCTTTCTTT. Translation gives CAWSDFTGIGTEAFF.

Regarding this clone: This CDR3 is also generated by other DNA sequences in the sample. The chain combines TRBV18 with TRBJ1-2, with no clear D. Germline lookup yields CDR1 KGHSH and CDR2 LQKENI. Trimming removed 3 bases at V and 2 bases at J, with 7 bases between. The CDR3 totals 13 residues. CDR3 sequence (DNA): TGTGCCAGCTCACCCCCCGGGAACTATGGCTACACCTTC. This codes for CASSPPGNYGYTF.

The sample holds a few counts of this clone. The rearrangement joins TRBV24-1 to TRBJ1-2; the match to TRBD1 covers 9 bases. The CDR3 is 15 amino acids. The germline CDR1 and CDR2 sequences are KGHDR and SFDVKD. Trimming at V came to 3 bases and at J to 8 bases, leaving 9 bases not matched to a gene. The CDR3 protein is CATSDGTGTGFGYTF. The CDR3 coding sequence is TGTGCCACCAGTGATGGGACTGGGACAGGGTTCGGCTACACCTTC.

The chain combines TRBV24-1 with TRBJ1-1, with 11 nucleotides matching TRBD1. The CDR3 is 14 amino acids. The germline gives CDR1 KGHDR, CDR2 SFDVKD. V dropped 4 bases and J dropped 5; count of bases not matched to a gene: 2. DNA for the CDR3: TGTGCCACCAGTGACGGGGACAGGGGGACTGAAGCTTTCTTT. Its protein product is CATSDGDRGTEAFF.

This sequence joins TRBV2 and TRBJ2-1; the match to TRBD2 covers 10 bases. V dropped 2 bases and J dropped 8; count of bases not matched to a gene: 9. CDR3 size: 16 residues. The germline gives CDR1 SNHLY, CDR2 FYNNEI. The CDR3 spells CASSERSGGAIHEQFF. The CDR3 coding sequence is TGTGCCAGCAGTGAAAGGAGCGGGGGGGCCATTCATGAGCAGTTCTTC.

This clone was found once. This chain links TRBV11-3 with TRBJ1-1; D possibly corresponds to TRBD1 (6 bases). The CDR3 consists of 16 residues. CDR1 is SGHNT and CDR2 is YENEEA in the germline V gene. Trimming pared 1 base from V and 3 bases from J, leaving 15 bases between. The CDR3 DNA reads as TGTGCCAGCAGCTTAGGGGGGCCGGGGCTCGACACTGAAGCTTTCTTT. Its translation: CASSLGGPGLDTEAFF.

The chain combines TRBV20-1 with TRBJ2-7, with 7 bases that match TRBD1. CDR1 is DFQATT, CDR2 SNEGSKA, per germline (reference sequence). Trimming at V came to 3 bases and at J to 4 bases, leaving 6 bases not matched to a gene. There are 13 residues in the CDR3. The CDR3 spells CSASSIRGYEQYF. The CDR3 DNA reads as TGCAGTGCTAGTTCCATCAGGGGGTACGAGCAGTACTTC.

The J gene is TRBJ2-3, the V gene TRBV4-3; TRBD1 aligns across 8 bases. The ends lost 7 bases at V and 3 bases at J; junction bases unmatched: 3. The CDR3 is 13 residues long. Germline V gene sequence: CDR1 LGHNA, CDR2 YSLEER. The CDR3 DNA is TGCGCCAGCAAGGACAGGGTAACAGATACGCAGTATTTT. Its protein product is CASKDRVTDTQYF.

The chain employs TRBV10-1 and TRBJ1-5; weak D call: TRBD1 (6 bases). This CDR3 comprises 14 residues. Looked up from germline, CDR1 is WNHNN and CDR2 is SYGVQD (reference sequence). The ends were cut back, 6 bases at V and 7 bases at J, with 16 bases in the middle. CDR3: CASSSEGGRQPQHF. The CDR3 nucleotides read TGCGCCAGCAGCTCTGAGGGGGGGCGACAGCCCCAGCATTTT.

CDR3 nucleotide sequence: TGTGCCAGTACCCAAACGCCACAGGGTTATGGCTACACCTTC. Its protein is CASTQTPQGYGYTF. This rearrangement joins TRBV19 to TRBJ1-2, with a tentative D call TRBD1 (6 bases). V lost 7 bases to trimming and J lost 5 bases, with 17 bases between them. The germline V gene has CDR1 LNHDA and CDR2 SQIVND (reference sequence). The CDR3 loop spans 14 amino acids.

This chain connects TRBV4-3 to TRBJ2-4; D is uncertain. The CDR3 spans 15 residues. The V end lost 0 bases, the J end lost 2 bases, and 8 bases lay between the germline ends. The germline CDR1 and CDR2 sequences are LGHNA and YSLEER. The chain's CDR3 is CASSQDRQSKNIQYF. The CDR3 nucleotides are TGCGCCAGCAGCCAAGATCGTCAGTCCAAAAACATTCAGTACTTC.

The chain employs TRBV30 and TRBJ1-2; no firm D call. V lost 5 bases to trimming and J lost 4 bases, with 14 bases between them. Germline V CDR1 and CDR2: GTSNPN, SVGIG (reference sequence). This CDR3 has 13 amino acids. CDR3 amino acids: CAWGGDTSYGYTF. In DNA form, the CDR3 reads TGTGCCTGGGGCGGTGATACGTCCTATGGCTACACCTTC. Combining the CDR3 with reference TRBV30 and TRBJ1-2 gives the whole variable domain SQTIHQWPATLVQPVGSPLSLECTVEGTSNPNLYWYRQAAGRGLQLLFYSVGIGQISSEVPQNLSASRPQDRQFILSSKKLLLSDSGFYLCAWGGDTSYGYTFGSGTRLTVV.